One and the same sample provided the 5 T cell receptor beta chains below, sequenced in a study of shared clonotypes between healthy human individuals. Assay used: immunoSEQ multiplex PCR; TCRdb lists only in-frame clones, some missing. The table has about 2,500,000 clones, around nine tenths seen once. The sample consisted of naive CD4+ T cells sorted from blood. Documented subset: CD45RA+ positively selected. These receptors came from a man younger than 30 in good health.

The CDR3 loop reads CASSLAGRENTGELFF. The CDR3 DNA sequence: TGCGCCAGCAGCCTGGCTGGCAGGGAGAACACCGGGGAGCTGTTTTTT. This rearrangement joins TRBV5-1 to TRBJ2-2; a weak D match, TRBD1 (5 bases). V lost 4 bases and J 1 base, leaving 14 bases between the germline ends. Germline CDR1 SGHRS, CDR2 YFSETQ. CDR3 length: 16 amino acids.

The chain recombines TRBV6-1 with TRBJ2-7; D is perhaps TRBD1 (5 bases). Germline loops: CDR1 MNHNS, CDR2 SASEGT. The CDR3 has 15 residues. The V end was cut by 2 bases, the J end by 3 bases, with 14 bases between. In DNA, the CDR3 is TGTGCCAGCAGTGAAACCGGCAGGGAATTCTACGAGCAGTACTTC. Amino acid sequence: CASSETGREFYEQYF.

Points on this clone: A junction end diverges from the germline sequence, so it may reflect a read error. The chain links TRBV6-1 to TRBJ2-5, with 10 bases aligning to TRBD1. Per germline, CDR1 MNHNS and CDR2 SASEGT. This CDR3 is built from 15 residues. The CDR3 nucleotides read TGTGCCAGCAGAGAATTCGACAGGGGGCAAGGGACCCAGTACTTC. This translates into CASREFDRGQGTQYF.

Only one count was recorded for this clone. The V and J genes are TRBV4-1 and TRBJ2-2; D is unclear. Trimming pared 1 base from V and 8 bases from J, leaving 14 bases between. This CDR3 comprises 15 residues. CDR1 and CDR2 (germline): MGHRA, YSYEKL. The CDR3 loop is CASSQVPDIAGELFF. CDR3 in DNA: TGCGCCAGCAGCCAAGTTCCTGACATAGCTGGGGAGCTGTTTTTT.

The CDR3 nucleotides are TGTGCCAGCAGTGGAAGTGGAACTGAAGCTTTCTTT. It translates to CASSGSGTEAFF. The genes are TRBV2 and TRBJ1-1; D gene unclear. This CDR3 spans 12 amino acids. The germline V gene has CDR1 SNHLY and CDR2 FYNNEI. The V end lost 4 bases, the J end lost 5 bases, and 8 bases lay between the germline ends.